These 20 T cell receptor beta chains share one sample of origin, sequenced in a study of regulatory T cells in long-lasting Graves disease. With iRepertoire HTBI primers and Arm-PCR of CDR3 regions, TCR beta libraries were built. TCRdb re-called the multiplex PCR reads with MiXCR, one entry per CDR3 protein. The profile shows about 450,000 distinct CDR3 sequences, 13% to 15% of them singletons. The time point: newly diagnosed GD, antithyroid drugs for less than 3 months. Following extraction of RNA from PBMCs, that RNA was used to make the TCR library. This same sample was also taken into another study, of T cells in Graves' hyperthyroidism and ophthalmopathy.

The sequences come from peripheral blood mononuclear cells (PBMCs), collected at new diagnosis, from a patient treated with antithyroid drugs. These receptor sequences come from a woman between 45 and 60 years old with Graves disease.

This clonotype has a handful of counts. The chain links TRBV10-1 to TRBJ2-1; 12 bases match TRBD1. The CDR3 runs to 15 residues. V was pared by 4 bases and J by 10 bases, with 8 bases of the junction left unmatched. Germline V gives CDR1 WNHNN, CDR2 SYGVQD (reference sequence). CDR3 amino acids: CASSGPGQGAWEQFF. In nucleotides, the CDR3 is TGCGCCAGCAGTGGGCCGGGACAGGGGGCTTGGGAGCAGTTCTTC.

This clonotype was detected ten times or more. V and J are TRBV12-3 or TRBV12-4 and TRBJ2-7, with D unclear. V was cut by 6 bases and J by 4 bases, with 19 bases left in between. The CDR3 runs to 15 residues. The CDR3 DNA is TGTGCCAGCAGCCGTGGTCCTGGAAGATCTTACGAGCAGTACTTC. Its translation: CASSRGPGRSYEQYF.

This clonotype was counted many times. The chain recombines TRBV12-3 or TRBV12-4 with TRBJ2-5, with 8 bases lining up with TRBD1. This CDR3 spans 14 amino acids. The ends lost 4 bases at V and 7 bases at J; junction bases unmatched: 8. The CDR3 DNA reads TGTGCCAGCAGTTGGCAGGACAGGGAAGCGACCCAGTACTTC. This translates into CASSWQDREATQYF.

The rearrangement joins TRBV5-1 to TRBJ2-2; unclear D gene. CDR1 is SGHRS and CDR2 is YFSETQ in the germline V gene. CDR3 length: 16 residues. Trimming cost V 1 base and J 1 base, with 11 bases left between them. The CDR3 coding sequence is TGCGCCAGCAGCTTGAGGTACCGAGGGAACACCGGGGAGCTGTTTTTT. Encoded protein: CASSLRYRGNTGELFF.

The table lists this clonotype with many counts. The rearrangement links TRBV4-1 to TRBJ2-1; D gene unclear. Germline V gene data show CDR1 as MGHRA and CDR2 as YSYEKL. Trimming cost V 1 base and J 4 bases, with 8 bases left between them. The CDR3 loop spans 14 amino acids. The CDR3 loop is CASSQVQRYNEQFF. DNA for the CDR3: TGCGCCAGCAGCCAAGTTCAGAGATACAATGAGCAGTTCTTC.

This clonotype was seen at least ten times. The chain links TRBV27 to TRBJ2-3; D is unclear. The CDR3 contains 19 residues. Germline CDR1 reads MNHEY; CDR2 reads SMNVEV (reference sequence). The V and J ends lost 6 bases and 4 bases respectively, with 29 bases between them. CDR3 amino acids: CASSPSYFVSQRSSDTQYF. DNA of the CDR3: TGTGCCAGCAGCCCTTCATACTTTGTTTCACAAAGATCCTCAGATACGCAGTATTTT.

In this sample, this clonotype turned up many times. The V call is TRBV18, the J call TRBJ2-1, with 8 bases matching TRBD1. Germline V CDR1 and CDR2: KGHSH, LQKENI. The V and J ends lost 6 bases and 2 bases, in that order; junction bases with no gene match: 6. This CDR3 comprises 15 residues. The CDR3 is CASSLDREPYNEQFF. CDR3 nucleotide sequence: TGTGCCAGCTCGCTGGACAGGGAACCCTACAATGAGCAGTTCTTC.

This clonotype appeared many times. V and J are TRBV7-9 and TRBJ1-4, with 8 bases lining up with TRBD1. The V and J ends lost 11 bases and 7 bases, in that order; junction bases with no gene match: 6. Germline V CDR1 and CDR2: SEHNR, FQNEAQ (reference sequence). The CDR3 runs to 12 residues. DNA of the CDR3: TGTGCCGGACAGGGTAATCGTGAAAAACTGTTTTTT. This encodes CAGQGNREKLFF.

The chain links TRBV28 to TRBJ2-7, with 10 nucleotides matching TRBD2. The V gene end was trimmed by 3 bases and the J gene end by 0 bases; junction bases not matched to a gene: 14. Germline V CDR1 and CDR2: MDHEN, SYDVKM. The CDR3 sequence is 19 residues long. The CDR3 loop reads CASSFFTSGNHQNSYEQYF. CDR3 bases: TGTGCCAGCAGTTTCTTTACTAGCGGGAACCATCAAAACTCCTACGAGCAGTACTTC.

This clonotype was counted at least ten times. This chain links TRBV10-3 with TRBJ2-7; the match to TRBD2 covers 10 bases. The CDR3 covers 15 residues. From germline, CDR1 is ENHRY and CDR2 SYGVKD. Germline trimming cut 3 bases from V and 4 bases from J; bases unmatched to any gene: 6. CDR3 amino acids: CAISDTGTSDYEQYF. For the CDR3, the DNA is TGTGCCATCAGTGATACCGGGACTAGCGATTACGAGCAGTACTTC.

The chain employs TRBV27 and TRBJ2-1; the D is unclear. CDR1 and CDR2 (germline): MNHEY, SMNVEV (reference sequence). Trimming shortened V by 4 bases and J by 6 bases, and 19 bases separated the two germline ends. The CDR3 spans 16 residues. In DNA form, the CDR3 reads TGTGCCAGCAGTTCGACCGTGAATGTTGGTGGCAATGAGCAGTTCTTC. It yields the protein CASSSTVNVGGNEQFF.

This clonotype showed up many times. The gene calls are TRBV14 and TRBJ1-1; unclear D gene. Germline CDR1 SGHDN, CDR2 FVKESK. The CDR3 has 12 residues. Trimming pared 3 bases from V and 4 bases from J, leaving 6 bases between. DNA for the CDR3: TGTGCCAGCAGCCATCTATTCACTGAAGCTTTCTTT. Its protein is CASSHLFTEAFF.

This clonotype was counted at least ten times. The CDR3 protein is CASSPSSGGTYNEQFF. The CDR3 DNA reads TGTGCCAGCTCCCCTAGTAGCGGGGGGACCTACAATGAGCAGTTCTTC. The chain links TRBV18 to TRBJ2-1, with 10 bases matching TRBD2. The CDR3 is 16 residues long. V was pared by 6 bases and J by 2 bases, with 7 bases of the junction left unmatched. Germline lookup yields CDR1 KGHSH and CDR2 LQKENI.

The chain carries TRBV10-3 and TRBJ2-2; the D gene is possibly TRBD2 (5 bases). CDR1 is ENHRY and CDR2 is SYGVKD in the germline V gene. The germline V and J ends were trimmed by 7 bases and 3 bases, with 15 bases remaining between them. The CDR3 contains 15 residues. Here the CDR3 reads CAIKFAGGDTGELFF. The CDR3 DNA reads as TGTGCCATCAAATTTGCGGGTGGGGACACCGGGGAGCTGTTTTTT.

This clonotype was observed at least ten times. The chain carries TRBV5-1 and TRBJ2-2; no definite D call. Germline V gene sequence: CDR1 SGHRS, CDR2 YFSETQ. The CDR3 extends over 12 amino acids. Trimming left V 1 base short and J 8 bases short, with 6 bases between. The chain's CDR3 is CASSLLSGELFF. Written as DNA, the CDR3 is TGCGCCAGCAGCTTGCTCTCGGGGGAGCTGTTTTTT.

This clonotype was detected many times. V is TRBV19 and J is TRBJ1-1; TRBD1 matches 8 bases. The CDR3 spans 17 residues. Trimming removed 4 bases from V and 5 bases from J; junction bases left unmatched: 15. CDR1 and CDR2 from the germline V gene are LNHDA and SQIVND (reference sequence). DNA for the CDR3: TGTGCCAGTAGTACCGCTTCAGGACAGGGAGGCTTTACTGAAGCTTTCTTT. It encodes CASSTASGQGGFTEAFF. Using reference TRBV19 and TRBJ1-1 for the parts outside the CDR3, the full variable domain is DGGITQSPKYLFRKEGQNVTLSCEQNLNHDAMYWYRQDPGQGLRLIYYSQIVNDFQKGDIAEGYSVSREKKESFPLTVTSAQKNPTAFYLCASSTASGQGGFTEAFFGQGTRLTVV.

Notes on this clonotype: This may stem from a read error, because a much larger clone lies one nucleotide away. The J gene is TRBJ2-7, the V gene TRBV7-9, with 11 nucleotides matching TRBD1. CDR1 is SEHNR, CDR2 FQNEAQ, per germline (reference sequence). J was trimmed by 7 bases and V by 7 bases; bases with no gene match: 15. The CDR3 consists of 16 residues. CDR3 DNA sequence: TGTGCCAGCATCAGTTGGACAGGGGGCTCCTACAATGAGCAGTACTTC. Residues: CASISWTGGSYNEQYF.

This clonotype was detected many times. The CDR3 is CASSPQVSPTDTQYF. The CDR3 DNA reads as TGTGCCAGCAGTCCCCAGGTCTCACCCACAGATACGCAGTATTTT. The chain couples TRBV27 to TRBJ2-3; D is uncertain. The CDR3 spans 15 residues. Trimming stripped 5 bases from V and 2 bases from J, with 14 bases between. Germline CDR1 is MNHEY and CDR2 is SMNVEV (reference sequence).

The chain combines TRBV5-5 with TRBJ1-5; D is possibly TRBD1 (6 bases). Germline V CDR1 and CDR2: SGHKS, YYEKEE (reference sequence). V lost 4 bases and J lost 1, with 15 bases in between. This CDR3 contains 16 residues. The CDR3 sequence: CASSQIGGWSNQPQHF. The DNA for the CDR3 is TGTGCCAGCAGCCAGATCGGGGGCTGGAGCAATCAGCCCCAGCATTTT.

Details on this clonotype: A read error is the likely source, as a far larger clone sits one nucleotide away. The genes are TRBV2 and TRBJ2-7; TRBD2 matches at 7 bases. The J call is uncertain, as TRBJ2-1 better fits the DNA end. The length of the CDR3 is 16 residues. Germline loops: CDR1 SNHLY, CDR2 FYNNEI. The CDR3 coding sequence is TGTGCCAGCAGTGAAGCGCGGACTAGTAGCTACAATGCGCAGTTCTTC. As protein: CASSEARTSSYNAQFF.